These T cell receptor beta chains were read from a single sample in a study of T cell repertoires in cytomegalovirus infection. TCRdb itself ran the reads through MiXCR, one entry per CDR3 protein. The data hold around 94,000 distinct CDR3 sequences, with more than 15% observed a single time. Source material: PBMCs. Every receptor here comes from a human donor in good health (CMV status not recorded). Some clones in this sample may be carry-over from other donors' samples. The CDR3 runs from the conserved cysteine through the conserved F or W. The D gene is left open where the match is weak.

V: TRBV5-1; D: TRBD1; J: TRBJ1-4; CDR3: CASSFEPPDRGEKLFF
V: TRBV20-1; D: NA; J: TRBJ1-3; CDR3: CSAGEGFSGNTIYF
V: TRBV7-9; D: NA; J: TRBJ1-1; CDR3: CASSGGPTAMNTEAFF
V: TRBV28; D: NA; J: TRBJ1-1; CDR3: CASSPLRRMMNTEAFF
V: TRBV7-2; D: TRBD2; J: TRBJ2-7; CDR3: CASSISGGSYEQYF
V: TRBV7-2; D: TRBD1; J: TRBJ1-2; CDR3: CASSQGGWGYTF
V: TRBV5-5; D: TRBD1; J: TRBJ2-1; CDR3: CASRRQGYNEQFF
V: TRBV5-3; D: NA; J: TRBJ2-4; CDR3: CASSLGQLAKNIQYF
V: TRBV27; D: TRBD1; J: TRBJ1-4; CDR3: CASRTTGRNEKLFF
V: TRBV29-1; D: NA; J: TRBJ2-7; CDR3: CSVARGSYEQYF
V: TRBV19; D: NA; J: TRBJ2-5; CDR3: CASKERAFQETQYF
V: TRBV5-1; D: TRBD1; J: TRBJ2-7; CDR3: CASSRDPTGMSEQYF
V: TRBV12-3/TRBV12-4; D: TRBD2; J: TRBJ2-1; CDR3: CASSPPAGTMDEQFF
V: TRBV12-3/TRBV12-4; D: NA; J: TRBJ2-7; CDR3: CASSRGDSPIEQYF
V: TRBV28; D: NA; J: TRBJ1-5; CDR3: CASSSPGQVSNQPQHF
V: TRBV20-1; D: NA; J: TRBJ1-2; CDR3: CSASVGQLYGYTF
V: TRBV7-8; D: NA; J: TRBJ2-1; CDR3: CASSFGSSYNEQFF
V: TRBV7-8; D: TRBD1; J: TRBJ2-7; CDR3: CASSLPTGLVEQYF
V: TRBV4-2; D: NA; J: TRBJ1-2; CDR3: CASSQGGRLGYTF
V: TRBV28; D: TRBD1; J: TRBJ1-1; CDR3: CASSISHRGPEAFF
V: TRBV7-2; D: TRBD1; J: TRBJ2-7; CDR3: CASSLADRAEQYF
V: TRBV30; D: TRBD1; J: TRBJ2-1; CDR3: CAWRGDRYIHNEQFF
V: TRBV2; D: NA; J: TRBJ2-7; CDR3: CASSDGRRYYEQYF
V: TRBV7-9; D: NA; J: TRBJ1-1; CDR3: CASSFGGNTEAFF
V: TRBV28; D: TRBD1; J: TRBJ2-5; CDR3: CASSQTGEILQETQYF
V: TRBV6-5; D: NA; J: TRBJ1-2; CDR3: CASSGFQKRGYTF
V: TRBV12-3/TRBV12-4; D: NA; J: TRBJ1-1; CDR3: CASSFYKGLAEAFF
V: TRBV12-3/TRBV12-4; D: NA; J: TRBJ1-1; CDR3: CASSLSQVNTEAFF
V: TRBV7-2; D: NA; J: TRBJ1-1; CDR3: CASSPEQIMNTEAFF
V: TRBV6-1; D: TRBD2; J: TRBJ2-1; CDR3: CASSEGGGGSYNEQFF
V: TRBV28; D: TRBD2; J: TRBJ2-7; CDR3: CASLGHRREEQYF
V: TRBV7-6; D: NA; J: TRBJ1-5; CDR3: CASSLSGSRDQPQHF
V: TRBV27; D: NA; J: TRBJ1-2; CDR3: CASGRQLNYGYTF
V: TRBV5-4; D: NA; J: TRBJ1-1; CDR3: CASSLFYSTEAFF
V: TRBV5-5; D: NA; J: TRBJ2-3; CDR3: CASSPRGRRTDTQYF
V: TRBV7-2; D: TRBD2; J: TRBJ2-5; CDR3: CAGGGGPQETQYF
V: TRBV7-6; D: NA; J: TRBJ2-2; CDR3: CASSWTEVPGELFF
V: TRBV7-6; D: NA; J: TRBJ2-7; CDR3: CASSPSLGEQYF
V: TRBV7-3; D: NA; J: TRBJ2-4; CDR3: CASSLGPDRGNIQYF
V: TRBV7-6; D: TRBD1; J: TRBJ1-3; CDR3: CASSSEAGGRGNSIYF
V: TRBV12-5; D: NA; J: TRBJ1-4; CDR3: CASGFTGTLTNEKLFF
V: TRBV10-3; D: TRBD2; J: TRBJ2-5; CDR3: CAIRGTSGGQETQYF
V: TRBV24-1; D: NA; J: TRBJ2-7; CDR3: CATPFRGNEQYF
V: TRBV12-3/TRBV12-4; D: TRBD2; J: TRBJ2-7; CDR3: CASSLGVRLAGAYEQYF
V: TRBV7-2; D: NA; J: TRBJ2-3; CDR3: CASSLISGGRTDTQYF
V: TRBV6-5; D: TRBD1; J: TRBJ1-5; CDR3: CASSATGARPQHF
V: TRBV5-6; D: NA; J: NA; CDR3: CASSSHRLLSYEQFF